What follows are 11 T cell receptor beta chains derived from one specimen sequenced in a study of cytomegalovirus exposure and HLA in healthy donors (TCRdb year 2017). The receptor library was made with the immunoSEQ multiplex PCR assay. A mixture of 60 forward primers for TCR Vbeta segments and 13 reverse primers for TCR Jbeta segments was used in the multiplex PCR. TCRdb limited this immuneACCESS table to in-frame rearrangements with V and J called. A share of clones is missing; checked studies link under half to unresolved V genes, and the rest is unexplained. This sample holds roughly 80,000 clones; 80% were observed only once. The ten largest clones capture over 0.95% of the sample. The sample consisted of PBMCs. These receptor sequences come from a male donor in good health and CMV-seronegative.

V and J are TRBV5-4 and TRBJ1-1; D might be TRBD1 (5 bases). The CDR3 spans 15 residues. Per the germline V gene, CDR1 is SGHNT and CDR2 is YYREEE (reference sequence). Trimming took off 2 bases at V and 0 bases at J, with 11 bases between the two ends. The CDR3 reads CASSFEGAMNTEAFF. In DNA, the CDR3 is TGTGCCAGCAGCTTTGAAGGGGCGATGAACACTGAAGCTTTCTTT.

This clone appeared a few times. The V call is TRBV7-9, the J call TRBJ1-3, with 8 bases identical to TRBD1. This CDR3 comprises 14 residues. CDR1 and CDR2 (germline): SEHNR, FQNEAQ (reference sequence). J was trimmed by 2 bases and V by 5 bases; bases with no gene match: 2. The CDR3 nucleotides read TGTGCCAGCAGCCCGGACAGGGCTGGAAACACCATATATTTT. Translating gives CASSPDRAGNTIYF.

V and J are TRBV7-9 and TRBJ2-7; 9 positions match TRBD1. The CDR3 sequence is 13 residues long. V shed 5 bases and J 3 bases; nucleotides not matched to a gene: 2. Germline CDR1 SEHNR, CDR2 FQNEAQ (reference sequence). The DNA of the CDR3 is TGTGCCAGCAGCAGGGACAGGGTCTACGAGCAGTACTTC. Protein product: CASSRDRVYEQYF.

The rearrangement uses TRBV9 and TRBJ2-7; D might be TRBD1 (6 bases). Germline V gene data show CDR1 as SGDLS and CDR2 as YYNGEE. V was cut by 0 bases and J by 3 bases, with 16 bases left in between. The CDR3 is 16 residues long. CDR3 bases: TGTGCCAGCAGCGTAGCCCCTAATACGGACAGCTACGAGCAGTACTTC. It specifies CASSVAPNTDSYEQYF.

The rearrangement uses TRBV6-1 and TRBJ1-1; TRBD1 matches 7 bases. Germline-derived CDR1 and CDR2 are MNHNS and SASEGT. The CDR3 length is 12 residues. V was clipped by 7 bases and J by 3 bases; unmatched bases: 2. The CDR3 loop is CASTQGDTEAFF. DNA of the CDR3: TGTGCCAGCACTCAGGGGGACACTGAAGCTTTCTTT.

The chain carries TRBV7-8 and TRBJ2-5, with 8 nucleotides matching TRBD2. V was clipped by 2 bases and J by 5 bases; unmatched bases: 4. This CDR3 spans 14 amino acids. The germline V gene has CDR1 SGHVS and CDR2 FQNEAQ. The CDR3 reads CASSLFGTRETQYF. The CDR3 DNA reads as TGTGCCAGCAGCTTATTCGGGACTAGGGAGACCCAGTACTTC. Based on the CDR3 plus reference TRBV7-8 and TRBJ2-5, the full variable domain is GAGVSQSPRYKVAKRGQDVALRCDPISGHVSLFWYQQALGQGPEFLTYFQNEAQLDKSGLPSDRFFAERPEGSVSTLKIQRTQQEDSAVYLCASSLFGTRETQYFGPGTRLLVL.

This rearrangement joins TRBV6-5 to TRBJ2-5; possible D gene TRBD1, 6 bases. CDR3 length equals 15 residues. Germline values: CDR1 MNHEY, CDR2 SVGAGI. V lost 0 bases and J lost 6, with 14 bases in between. CDR3 sequence: CASSYSPGDKKTQYF. The CDR3 DNA sequence: TGTGCCAGCAGTTACTCGCCCGGGGACAAGAAGACCCAGTACTTC.

The sample holds a few counts of this clone. The V gene is TRBV5-4, the J gene TRBJ1-1; D is unresolved. CDR1 SGHNT and CDR2 YYREEE come from the germline V gene (reference sequence). V was shortened by 5 bases and J by 5 bases, with 13 bases between the two germline ends. The CDR3 has 13 residues. CDR3 sequence: CASSLQLGTEAFF. In nucleotides, the CDR3 is TGTGCCAGCAGTTTACAGCTGGGTACTGAAGCTTTCTTT.

In this sample, this clone turned up once. The V and J genes are TRBV6-5 and TRBJ1-1; weak D call: TRBD1 (5 bases). The CDR3 covers 14 residues. The V end was cut by 8 bases, the J end by 1 base, with 14 bases between. Germline V gives CDR1 MNHEY, CDR2 SVGAGI. CDR3 coding DNA: TGTGCCAGCGTACTAACAGGATCGAACACTGAAGCTTTCTTT. Translation: CASVLTGSNTEAFF.

The sample holds a few counts of this clone. This rearrangement joins TRBV7-2 to TRBJ1-3; TRBD1 agrees at 8 bases. The CDR3 has 15 residues. The junction had 3 bases not matched to a gene; V was cut back by 4 bases and J by 1 base. The germline CDR1 and CDR2 sequences are SGHTA and FQGNSA. The chain's CDR3 is CASSSRTGSGNTIYF. The CDR3 DNA is TGTGCCAGCAGCTCCCGGACAGGGTCTGGAAACACCATATATTTT.

The J gene is TRBJ2-1, the V gene TRBV2, with D possibly being TRBD1 (6 bases). The germline V and J ends were trimmed by 3 bases and 7 bases, with 13 bases remaining between them. Germline CDR1 and CDR2: SNHLY and FYNNEI. This CDR3 is built from 14 residues. This CDR3 reads CASSDGRGANEQFF. The DNA of the CDR3 is TGTGCCAGCAGTGATGGCAGGGGAGCTAATGAGCAGTTCTTC.